The TCR beta chain under discussion was sequenced for a study of OX40 agonist ivuxolimab in advanced cancers. Looking at the study overall: Ivuxolimab, an agonist antibody against OX40 (CD134), was given to patients. The study reported partial responses in three patients: one hepatocellular carcinoma, two cutaneous melanoma.

Patients were ruled out by autoimmune disease history or systemic immunosuppression. Trimming removed 0 bases from V and 6 bases from J, with 5 bases in between. CDR1 is LGHNA and CDR2 is YNFKEQ in the germline V gene. The CDR3 is 13 amino acids. TCRdb's copy holds only in-frame clones and misses some; the assay was immunoSEQ multiplex PCR. The sample lists over 65,000 clones, more than 65% seen once, with 5.5% in the top ten. Broader study findings: Relative to CD4+ cells, CD8+ T cells on average had more expanded clones.

Note on this clone: Its antigen is as yet unknown.

The chain recombines TRBV4-2 with TRBJ2-2, with no clear D. The input for sequencing was CD4+ or CD8+ T cells sorted from blood, taken in a trial of the OX40 agonist ivuxolimab. The clonotype originates from an adult with an advanced solid tumor such as melanoma, head and neck, liver or kidney cancer. Here the CDR3 DNA reads TGTGCCAGCAGCCAAGAGGCACCCGGGGAGCTGTTTTTT. Translating it yields CASSQEAPGELFF.